This T cell receptor (beta chain) was found in a study of PD-1 blockade in classical Hodgkin lymphoma. Overall study findings and caveats: According to reports, newly diagnosed patients had lower baseline TCR diversity than healthy donors, and relapsed/refractory patients had lower baseline TCR diversity still.

The germline V gene encodes CDR1 MGHRA and CDR2 YSYEKL. Trimming stripped 4 bases from V and 7 bases from J, with 8 bases between. The length of the CDR3 is 11 residues. TCRdb's table, derived via immunoSEQ multiplex PCR, lists solely in-frame clones and lacks some. The data contain about 94,000 clones, about 91% of them singletons. Every one of the patients relapsed after autologous stem cell transplantation (brentuximab vedotin exposure was variable). To note about this clone: Its antigen remains unidentified.

V gene TRBV4-1 combines with J gene TRBJ2-7, with TRBD2 as a possible D gene (5 bases). The source material was peripheral blood mononuclear cells (PBMCs), sampled before the second cycle of nivolumab. The TCR originated in a human donor with classical Hodgkin lymphoma. This chain's CDR3 is CASSRGLEQYF. DNA of the CDR3: TGCGCCAGCAGCCGCGGGCTTGAGCAGTACTTC.